This T cell receptor beta chain was sequenced for a study of beta chain features in type 1 diabetes. Comment on this clone: Its specificity is not known.

Germline lookup yields CDR1 KGHSH and CDR2 LQKENI. With 3 bases removed from V and 3 bases from J, the gap between germline ends came to 17 bases. This CDR3 contains 16 residues. Since all of the isolated RNA was reverse transcribed, expressed TCRB transcripts were what got sequenced. Profiled with immunoSEQ multiplex PCR; TCRdb holds only in-frame clones, not every one. The sample holds 550,000 to 850,000 clones, over 10% seen once. Study conclusions and caveats: The study found moderately but significantly shorter TCRB CDR3s in all four CD4+ subsets of Type 1 diabetes patients.

This receptor was taken from a man aged 18 to 29 with type 1 diabetes. The sample taken for sequencing was naive CD4+ T cells from blood. J is TRBJ1-1 and V is TRBV18, with a possible D match to TRBD1 (6 bases). CDR3 in amino acids: CASSPREGVSDTEAFF. CDR3 nucleotide sequence: TGTGCCAGCTCACCCAGGGAGGGGGTGAGTGACACTGAAGCTTTCTTT. The variable domain in full, with the rest retrieved from reference TRBV18 and TRBJ1-1, is NAGVMQNPRHLVRRRGQEARLRCSPMKGHSHVYWYRQLPEEGLKFMVYLQKENIIDESGMPKERFSAEFPKEGPSILRIQQVVRGDSAAYFCASSPREGVSDTEAFFGQGTRLTVV.